This record covers a single TCR beta chain. Antigen unknown. Trimming removed 1 base from V and 4 bases from J; junction bases left unmatched: 8. In germline, CDR1 is SGHVS, CDR2 FQNEAQ. The CDR3 is made up of 16 amino acids. The sample originates from a study of cytomegalovirus exposure and HLA in healthy donors. Study-wide results and limits: An analysis done earlier found most TCR beta V segments productive about 87% or about 30% of the time.

Researchers ran the PCR with 60 Vbeta and 13 Jbeta primers. TCRdb's table, derived via immunoSEQ multiplex PCR, lists solely in-frame clones and lacks some. Of 100,000 to 150,000 clones listed, roughly 79% are singletons. The clonotype comes from a woman between 45 and 60 years old in good health and CMV-seronegative. The gene calls are TRBV7-8 and TRBJ2-7; 9 nucleotides align to TRBD2. The sample was PBMCs. The CDR3 DNA reads as TGTGCCAGCAGCTTAGGCCCCCTAGCGGGACCTTACGAGCAGTACGTC. Translating gives CASSLGPLAGPYEQYV.